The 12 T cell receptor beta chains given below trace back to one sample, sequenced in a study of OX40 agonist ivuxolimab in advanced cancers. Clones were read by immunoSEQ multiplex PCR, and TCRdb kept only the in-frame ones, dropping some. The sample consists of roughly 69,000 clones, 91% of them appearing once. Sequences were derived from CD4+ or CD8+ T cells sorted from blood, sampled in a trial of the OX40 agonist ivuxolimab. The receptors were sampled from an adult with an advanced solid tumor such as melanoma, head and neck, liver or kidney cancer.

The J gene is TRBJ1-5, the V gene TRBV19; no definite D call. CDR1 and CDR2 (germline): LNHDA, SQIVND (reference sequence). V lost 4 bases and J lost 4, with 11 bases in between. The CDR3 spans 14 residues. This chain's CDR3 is CASSTPGLNQPQHF. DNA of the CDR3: TGTGCCAGTAGTACCCCAGGCCTTAATCAGCCCCAGCATTTT.

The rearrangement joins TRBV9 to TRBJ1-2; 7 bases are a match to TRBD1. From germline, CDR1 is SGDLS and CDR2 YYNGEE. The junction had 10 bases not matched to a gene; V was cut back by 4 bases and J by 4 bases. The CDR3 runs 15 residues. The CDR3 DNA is TGTGCCAGCAGCCCAGGGGGGAGGACAGCCTATGGCTACACCTTC. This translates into CASSPGGRTAYGYTF.

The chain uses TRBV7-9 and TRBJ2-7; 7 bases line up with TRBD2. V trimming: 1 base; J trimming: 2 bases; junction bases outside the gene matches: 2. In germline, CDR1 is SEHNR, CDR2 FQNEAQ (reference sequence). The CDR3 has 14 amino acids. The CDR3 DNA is TGTGCCAGCAGCTTAGGTGCGGGAGCCTACGAGCAGTACTTC. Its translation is CASSLGAGAYEQYF.

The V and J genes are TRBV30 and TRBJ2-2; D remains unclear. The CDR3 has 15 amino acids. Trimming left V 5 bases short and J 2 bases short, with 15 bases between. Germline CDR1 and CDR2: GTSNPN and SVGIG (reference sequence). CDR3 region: CAWAPGTDNTGELFF. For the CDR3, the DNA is TGTGCCTGGGCCCCTGGCACAGACAACACCGGGGAGCTGTTTTTT.

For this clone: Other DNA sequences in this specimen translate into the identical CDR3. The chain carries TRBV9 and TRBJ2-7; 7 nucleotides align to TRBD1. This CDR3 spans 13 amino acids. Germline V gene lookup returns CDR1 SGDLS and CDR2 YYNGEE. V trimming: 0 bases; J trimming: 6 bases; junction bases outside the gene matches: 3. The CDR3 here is CASSVEQGSEQYF. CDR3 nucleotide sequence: TGTGCCAGCAGCGTAGAACAGGGGTCCGAGCAGTACTTC.

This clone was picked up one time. CDR3 sequence (DNA): TGTGCCACCAGGGGAGAGGGGTTGAATAATTCACCCCTCCACTTT. Amino acid sequence: CATRGEGLNNSPLHF. This chain joins TRBV15 and TRBJ1-6, with D possibly TRBD1 on 5 matching bases. This CDR3 region has 15 residues. The V end was cut by 6 bases, the J end by 5 bases, with 14 bases between. The V gene's germline CDR1 is LNHNV and CDR2 YYDKDF (reference sequence). The full variable domain, with the rest looked up from reference TRBV15 and TRBJ1-6, is DAMVIQNPRYQVTQFGKPVTLSCSQTLNHNVMYWYQQKSSQAPKLLFHYYDKDFNNEADTPDNFQSRRPNTSFCFLDIRSPGLGDTAMYLCATRGEGLNNSPLHFGNGTRLTVT.

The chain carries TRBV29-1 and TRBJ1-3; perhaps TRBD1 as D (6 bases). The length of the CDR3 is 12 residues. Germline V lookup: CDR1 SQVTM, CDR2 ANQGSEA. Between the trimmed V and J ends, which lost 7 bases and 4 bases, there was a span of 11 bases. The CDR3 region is CSGRGQGNTIYF. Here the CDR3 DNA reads TGCAGCGGGCGGGGGCAAGGAAACACCATATATTTT.

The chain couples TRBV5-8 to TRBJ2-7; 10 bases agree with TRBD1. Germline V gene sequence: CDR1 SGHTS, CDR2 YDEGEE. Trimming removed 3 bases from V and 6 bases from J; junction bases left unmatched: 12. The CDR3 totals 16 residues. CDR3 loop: CASSSGQGLASREQYF. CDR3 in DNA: TGTGCCAGCAGCTCGGGACAGGGGTTAGCGTCTCGCGAGCAGTACTTC. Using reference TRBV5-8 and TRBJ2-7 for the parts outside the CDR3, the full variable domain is EAGVTQSPTHLIKTRGQQATLRCSPISGHTSVYWYQQALGLGLQFLLWYDEGEERNRGNFPPRFSGRQFPNYSSELNVNALELEDSALYLCASSSGQGLASREQYFGPGTRLTVT.

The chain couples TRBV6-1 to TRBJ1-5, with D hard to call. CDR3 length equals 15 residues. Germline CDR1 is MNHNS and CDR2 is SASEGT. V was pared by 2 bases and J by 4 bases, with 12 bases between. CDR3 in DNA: TGTGCCAGCAGTGAAAGGTGGGTGGGGAATCAGCCCCAGCATTTT. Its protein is CASSERWVGNQPQHF.

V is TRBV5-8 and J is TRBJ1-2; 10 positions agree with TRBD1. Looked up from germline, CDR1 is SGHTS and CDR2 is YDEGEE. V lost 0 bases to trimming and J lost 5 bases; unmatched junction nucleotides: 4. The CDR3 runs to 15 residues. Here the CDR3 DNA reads TGTGCCAGCAGCTTGGGGACAGGGGGTGCTTATGGCTACACCTTC. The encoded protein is CASSLGTGGAYGYTF.

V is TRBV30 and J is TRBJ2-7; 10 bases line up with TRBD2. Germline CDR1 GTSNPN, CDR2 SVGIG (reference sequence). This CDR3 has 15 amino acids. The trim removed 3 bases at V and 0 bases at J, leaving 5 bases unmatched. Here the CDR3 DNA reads TGTGCCTGGAGCGAAGCTAGCGGGAGCTCCTACGAGCAGTACTTC. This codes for CAWSEASGSSYEQYF.

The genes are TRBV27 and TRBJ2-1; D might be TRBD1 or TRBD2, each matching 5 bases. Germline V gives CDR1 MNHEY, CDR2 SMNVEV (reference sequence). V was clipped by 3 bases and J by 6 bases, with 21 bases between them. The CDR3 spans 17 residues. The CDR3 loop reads CASSFFRDLPPGNEQFF. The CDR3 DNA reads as TGTGCCAGCAGTTTTTTCAGGGACCTTCCGCCCGGCAATGAGCAGTTCTTC.